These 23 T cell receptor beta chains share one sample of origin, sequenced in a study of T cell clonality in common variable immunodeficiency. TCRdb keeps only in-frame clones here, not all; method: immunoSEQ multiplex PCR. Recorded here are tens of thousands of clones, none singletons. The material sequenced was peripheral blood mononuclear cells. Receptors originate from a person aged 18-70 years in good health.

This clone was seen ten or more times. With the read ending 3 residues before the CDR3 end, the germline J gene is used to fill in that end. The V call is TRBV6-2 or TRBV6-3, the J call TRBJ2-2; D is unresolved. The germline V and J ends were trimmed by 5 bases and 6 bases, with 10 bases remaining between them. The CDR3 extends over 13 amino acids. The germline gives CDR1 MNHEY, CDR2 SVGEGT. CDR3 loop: CASSQYYSGELFF. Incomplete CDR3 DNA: TGTGCCAGCAGTCAATATTACTCCGGGGAG.

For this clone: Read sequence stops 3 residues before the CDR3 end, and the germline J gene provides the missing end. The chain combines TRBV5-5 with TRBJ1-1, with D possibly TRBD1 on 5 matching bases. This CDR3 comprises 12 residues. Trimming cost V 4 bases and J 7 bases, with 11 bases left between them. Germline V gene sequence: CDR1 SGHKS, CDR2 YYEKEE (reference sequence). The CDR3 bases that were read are TGTGCCAGCAGCGTTGGACAACTTGAA. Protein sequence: CASSVGQLE. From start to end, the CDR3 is CASSVGQLEAFF.

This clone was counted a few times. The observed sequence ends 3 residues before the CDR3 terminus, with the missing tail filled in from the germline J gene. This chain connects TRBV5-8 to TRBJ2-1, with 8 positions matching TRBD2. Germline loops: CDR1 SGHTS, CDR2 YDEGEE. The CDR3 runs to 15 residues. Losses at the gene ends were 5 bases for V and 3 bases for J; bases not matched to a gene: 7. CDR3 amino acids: CASSPGTRDYNEQFF. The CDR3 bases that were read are TGTGCCAGCAGTCCCGGGACTAGGGACTACAATGAG. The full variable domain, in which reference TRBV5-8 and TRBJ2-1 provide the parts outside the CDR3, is EAGVTQSPTHLIKTRGQQATLRCSPISGHTSVYWYQQALGLGLQFLLWYDEGEERNRGNFPPRFSGRQFPNYSSELNVNALELEDSALYLCASSPGTRDYNEQFFGPGTRLTVL.

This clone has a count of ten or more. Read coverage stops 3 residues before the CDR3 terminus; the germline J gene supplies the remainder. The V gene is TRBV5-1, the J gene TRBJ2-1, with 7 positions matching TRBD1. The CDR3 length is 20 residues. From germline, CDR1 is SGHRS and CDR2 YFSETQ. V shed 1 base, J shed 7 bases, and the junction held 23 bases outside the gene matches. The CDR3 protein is CASSLPRTGRAAQYTNEQFF. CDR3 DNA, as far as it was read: TGCGCCAGCAGCTTGCCCAGGACAGGCCGTGCGGCACAATACACAAATGAG.

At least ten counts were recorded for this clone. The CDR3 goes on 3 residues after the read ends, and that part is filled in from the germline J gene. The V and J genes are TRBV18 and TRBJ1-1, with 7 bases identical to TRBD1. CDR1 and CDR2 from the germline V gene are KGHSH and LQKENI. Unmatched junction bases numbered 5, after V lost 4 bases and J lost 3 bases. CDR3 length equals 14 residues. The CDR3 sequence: CASSQATGYTEAFF. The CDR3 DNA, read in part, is TGTGCCAGCTCACAGGCGACAGGGTACACTGAA.

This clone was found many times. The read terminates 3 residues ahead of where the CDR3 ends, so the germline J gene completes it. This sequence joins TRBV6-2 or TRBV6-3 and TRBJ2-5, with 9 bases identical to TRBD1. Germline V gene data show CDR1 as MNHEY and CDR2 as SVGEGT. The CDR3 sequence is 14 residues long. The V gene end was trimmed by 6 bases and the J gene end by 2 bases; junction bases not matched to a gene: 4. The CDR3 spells CASSLDRGQETQYF. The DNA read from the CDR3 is TGTGCCAGCAGCCTCGACAGGGGGCAAGAGACC.

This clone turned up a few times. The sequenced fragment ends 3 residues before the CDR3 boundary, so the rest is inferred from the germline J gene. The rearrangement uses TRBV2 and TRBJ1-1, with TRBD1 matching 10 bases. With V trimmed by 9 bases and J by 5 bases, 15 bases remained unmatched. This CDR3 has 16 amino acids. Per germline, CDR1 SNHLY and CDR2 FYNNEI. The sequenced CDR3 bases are TGTGCCAGAGACACGGGACAGGGGATTCGAGGGACTGAA. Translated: CARDTGQGIRGTE. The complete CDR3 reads CARDTGQGIRGTEAFF.

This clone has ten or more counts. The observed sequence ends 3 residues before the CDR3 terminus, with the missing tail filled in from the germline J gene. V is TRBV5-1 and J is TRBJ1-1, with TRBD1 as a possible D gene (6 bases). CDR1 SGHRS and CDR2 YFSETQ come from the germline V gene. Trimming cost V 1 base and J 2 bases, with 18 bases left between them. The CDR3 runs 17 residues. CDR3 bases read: TGCGCCAGCAGCTTGTCCCATCGGGGGGCAGCTAACACTGAA. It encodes CASSLSHRGAANTE. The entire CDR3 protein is CASSLSHRGAANTEAFF.

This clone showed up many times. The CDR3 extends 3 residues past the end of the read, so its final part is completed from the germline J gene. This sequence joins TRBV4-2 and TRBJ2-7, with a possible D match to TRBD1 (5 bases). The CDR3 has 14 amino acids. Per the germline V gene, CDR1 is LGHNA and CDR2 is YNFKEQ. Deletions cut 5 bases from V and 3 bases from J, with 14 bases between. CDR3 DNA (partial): TGTGCCAGCAGCTTCCGAAGGGGTAACTACGAG. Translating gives CASSFRRGNYE. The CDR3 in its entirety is CASSFRRGNYEQYF.

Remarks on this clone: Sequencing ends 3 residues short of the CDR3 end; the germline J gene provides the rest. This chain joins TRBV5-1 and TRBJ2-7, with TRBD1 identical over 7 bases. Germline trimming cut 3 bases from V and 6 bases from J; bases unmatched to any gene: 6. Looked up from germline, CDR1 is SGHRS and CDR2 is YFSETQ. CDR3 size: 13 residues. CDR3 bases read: TGCGCCAGCAGCTCACGGAACAGGGGCGAG. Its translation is CASSSRNRGE. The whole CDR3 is CASSSRNRGEQYF.

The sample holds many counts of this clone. CDR3 region: CASSPGQGLTQYF. CDR3 DNA (partial): TGTGCCAGCAGCCCGGGACAGGGTTTAACC. The chain couples TRBV12-3 or TRBV12-4 to TRBJ2-5; TRBD1 matches 9 bases. The read finishes 3 residues shy of the CDR3 end, and the germline J gene is used to complete it. The CDR3 runs to 13 residues.

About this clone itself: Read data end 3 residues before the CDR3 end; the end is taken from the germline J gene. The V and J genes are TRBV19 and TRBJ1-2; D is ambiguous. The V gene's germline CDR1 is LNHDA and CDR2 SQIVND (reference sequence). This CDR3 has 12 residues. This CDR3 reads CATATSHNDYTF. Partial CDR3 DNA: TGTGCCACGGCGACTAGCCACAATGAC.

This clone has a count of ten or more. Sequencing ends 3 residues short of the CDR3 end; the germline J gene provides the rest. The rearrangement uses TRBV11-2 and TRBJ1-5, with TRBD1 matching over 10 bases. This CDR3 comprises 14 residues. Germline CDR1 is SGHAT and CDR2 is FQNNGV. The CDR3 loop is CASSFDRGRSPQHF. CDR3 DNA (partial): TGTGCCAGCAGCTTCGACAGGGGGCGATCCCCC.

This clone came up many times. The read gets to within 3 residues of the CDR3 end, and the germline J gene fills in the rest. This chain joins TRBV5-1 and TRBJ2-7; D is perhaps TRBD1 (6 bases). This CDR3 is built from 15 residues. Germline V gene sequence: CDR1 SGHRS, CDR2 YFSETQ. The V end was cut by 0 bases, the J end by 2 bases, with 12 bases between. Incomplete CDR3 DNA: TGCGCCAGCAGCTTGGCCCCAGGGGCGGCCTACGAG. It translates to CASSLAPGAAYE. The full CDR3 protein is CASSLAPGAAYEQYF.

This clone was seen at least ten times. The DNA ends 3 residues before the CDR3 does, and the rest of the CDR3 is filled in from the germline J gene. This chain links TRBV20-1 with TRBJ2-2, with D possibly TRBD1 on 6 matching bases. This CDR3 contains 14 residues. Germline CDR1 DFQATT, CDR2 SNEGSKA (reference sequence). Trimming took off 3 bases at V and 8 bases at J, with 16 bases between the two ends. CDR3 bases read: TGCAGTGCTAGTATCACAGGGAGCCCGGGGGAG. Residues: CSASITGSPGE. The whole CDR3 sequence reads CSASITGSPGELFF.

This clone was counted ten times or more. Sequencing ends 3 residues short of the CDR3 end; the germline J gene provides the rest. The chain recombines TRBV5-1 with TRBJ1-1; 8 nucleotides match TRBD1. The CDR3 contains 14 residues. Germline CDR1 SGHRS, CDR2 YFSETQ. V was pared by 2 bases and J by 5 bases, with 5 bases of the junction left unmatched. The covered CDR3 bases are TGCGCCAGCAGCTTTAGGACAGGGAGGACTGAA. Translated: CASSFRTGRTE. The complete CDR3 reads CASSFRTGRTEAFF.

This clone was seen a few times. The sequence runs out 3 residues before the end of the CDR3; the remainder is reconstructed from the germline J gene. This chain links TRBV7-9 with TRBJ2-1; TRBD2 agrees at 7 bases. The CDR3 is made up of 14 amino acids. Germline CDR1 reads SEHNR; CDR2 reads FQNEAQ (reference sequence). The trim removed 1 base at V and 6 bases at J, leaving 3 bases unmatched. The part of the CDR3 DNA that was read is TGTGCCAGCAGCTTAGAGACTAGCTTCAATGAG. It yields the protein CASSLETSFNE. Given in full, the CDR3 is CASSLETSFNEQFF.

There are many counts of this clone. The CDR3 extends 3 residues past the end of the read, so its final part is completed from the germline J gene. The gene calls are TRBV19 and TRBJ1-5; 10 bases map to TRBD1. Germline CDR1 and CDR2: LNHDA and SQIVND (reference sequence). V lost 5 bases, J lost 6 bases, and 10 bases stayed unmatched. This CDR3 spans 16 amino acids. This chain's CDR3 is CASSLMRGQGSQPQHF. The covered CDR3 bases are TGTGCCAGTAGTCTAATGAGGGGACAGGGGAGTCAGCCC.

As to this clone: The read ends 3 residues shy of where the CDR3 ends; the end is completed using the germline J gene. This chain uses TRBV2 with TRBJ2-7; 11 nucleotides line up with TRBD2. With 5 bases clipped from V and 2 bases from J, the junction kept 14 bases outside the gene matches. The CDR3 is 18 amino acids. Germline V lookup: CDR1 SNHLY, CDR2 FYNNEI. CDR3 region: CASSPTSGSARQTYEQYF. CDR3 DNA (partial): TGTGCCAGCAGTCCTACTAGCGGGAGCGCTCGACAAACCTACGAG.

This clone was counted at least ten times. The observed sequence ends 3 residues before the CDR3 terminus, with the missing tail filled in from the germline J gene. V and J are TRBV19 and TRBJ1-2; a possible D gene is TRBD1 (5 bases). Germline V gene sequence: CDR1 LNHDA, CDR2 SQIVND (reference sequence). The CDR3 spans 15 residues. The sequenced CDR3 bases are TGTGCCAGTAGTATCCTCTCCGGGAGCACAGGCGGC. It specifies CASSILSGSTGG. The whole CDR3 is CASSILSGSTGGYTF.

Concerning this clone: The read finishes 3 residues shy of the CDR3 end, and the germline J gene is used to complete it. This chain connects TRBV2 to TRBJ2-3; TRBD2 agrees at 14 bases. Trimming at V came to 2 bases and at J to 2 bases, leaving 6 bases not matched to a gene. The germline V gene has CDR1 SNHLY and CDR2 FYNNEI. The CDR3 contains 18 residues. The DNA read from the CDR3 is TGTGCCAGCAGTGAAAGACTAGCGGGAGGGCCAGTCACAGATACG. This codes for CASSERLAGGPVTDT. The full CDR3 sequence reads CASSERLAGGPVTDTQYF.

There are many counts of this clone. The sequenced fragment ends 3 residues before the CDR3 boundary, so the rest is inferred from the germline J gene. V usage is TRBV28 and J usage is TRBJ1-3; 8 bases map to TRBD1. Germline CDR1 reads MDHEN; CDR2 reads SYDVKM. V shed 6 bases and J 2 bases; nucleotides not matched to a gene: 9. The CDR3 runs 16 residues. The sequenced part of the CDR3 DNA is TGTGCCAGCAGAACCGGACAGGGCACTGCTGGAAACACC. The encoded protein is CASRTGQGTAGNT. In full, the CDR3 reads CASRTGQGTAGNTIYF.

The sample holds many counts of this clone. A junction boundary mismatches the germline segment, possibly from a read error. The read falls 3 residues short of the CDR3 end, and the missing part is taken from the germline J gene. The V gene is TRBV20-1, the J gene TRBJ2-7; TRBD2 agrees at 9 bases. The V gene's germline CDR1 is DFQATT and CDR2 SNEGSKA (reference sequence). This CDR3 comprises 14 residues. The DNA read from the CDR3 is TGCAGTGCTGGAGATAGCGGGAGCGACTACGAG. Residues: CSAGDSGSDYE. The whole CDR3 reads CSAGDSGSDYEQYF.